This T cell receptor beta chain was captured by sequencing in a study of T cells after yellow fever vaccination. Broader study findings: Among all clonotypes, a small share was observed in both CD4 and CD8 compartments. Reappearance after the booster was seen for most primary-vaccination clones, at 96% CD4 and 88% CD8.

One entry per CDR3 protein, called by TCRdb with MiXCR from the 5' RACE reads. Here the sample spans over 120,000 distinct CDR3 sequences, approximately 6.6% being singletons. In the case of this clonotype: The antigen is not known.

Trimming took 7 bases from V and 7 from J; bases not matched to a gene: 10. The CDR3 totals 15 residues. Germline V lookup: CDR1 MNHEY, CDR2 SMNVEV (reference sequence). The V gene is TRBV27, the J gene TRBJ1-2; 12 bases align to TRBD1. The receptor was isolated from a man aged 25-45 years who received the YFV17D yellow fever vaccine. Here the sequenced sample was CD4+ T cells sorted from PBMCs, taken 10 days after the yellow fever booster vaccination. The CDR3 nucleotides read TGTGCCAGCAAACCGGGACAGGGGGCTTTTTTTGGCTACACCTTC. This sequence encodes CASKPGQGAFFGYTF.